This entry concerns a single T cell receptor beta chain. Its specificity is not known. Amplifying from RNA transcripts, the study obtained TCR beta CDR3 regions. HTBI-primed RT-PCR formed the first round, and a multiplex PCR formed the second. In TCRdb, the multiplex PCR reads were re-called with MiXCR into one record per CDR3 protein. Of under 200,000 distinct CDR3 sequences in the sample, 30% to 45% were seen once. This entry is derived from a study of Graves' ophthalmopathy and Graves' hyperthyroidism. Whole-study findings and limits: Discrimination between ophthalmopathy and stable hyperthyroidism by a 13-signature model showed 85% to 90% sensitivity and about 81% specificity.

The CDR3 is made up of 12 amino acids. CDR1 is MDHEN, CDR2 SYDVKM, per germline. V lost 5 bases to trimming and J lost 8 bases, with 12 bases between them. The sample taken for sequencing was peripheral blood. This TCR was sampled from a woman in her thirties or forties with Graves' ophthalmopathy. The chain recombines TRBV28 with TRBJ1-2; D is undetermined. CDR3 bases: TGTGCCAGCAGTGCCCAGTTAGACGGCTACACCTTC. This translates into CASSAQLDGYTF.